Presented here are 28 T cell receptor beta chains from one specimen sequenced in a study of OX40 agonist ivuxolimab in advanced cancers. The library was made by the immunoSEQ multiplex PCR assay. Imported from immuneACCESS, the table was reduced by TCRdb to in-frame sequences with V and J called. These copies leave out some clones; in studies compared against another copy, an unresolved V gene accounts for under half, and the cause of the remainder is not known. The sample includes several thousand clones, with about 73% observed a single time. The ten largest clonotypes hold 30% to 45% of the sample. The source material was CD4+ or CD8+ T cells sorted from blood, sampled in a trial of the OX40 agonist ivuxolimab. All receptors derive from an adult with an advanced solid tumor such as melanoma, head and neck, liver or kidney cancer.

The V gene is TRBV5-1, the J gene TRBJ2-3, with 8 bases lining up with TRBD1. Per germline, CDR1 SGHRS and CDR2 YFSETQ. Germline trimming cut 1 base from V and 3 bases from J; bases unmatched to any gene: 7. The CDR3 consists of 16 residues. CDR3: CASSLQGAVGTDTQYF. In nucleotides, the CDR3 is TGCGCCAGCAGCTTGCAGGGGGCAGTGGGTACAGATACGCAGTATTTT.

This clone was detected only a few times. The chain joins TRBV30 to TRBJ1-6, with 8 positions matching TRBD1. Germline-derived CDR1 and CDR2 are GTSNPN and SVGIG (reference sequence). The CDR3 extends over 14 amino acids. Trimming removed 2 bases from V and 6 bases from J; junction bases left unmatched: 3. CDR3 DNA: TGTGCCTGGAGTCTTCAGGGGGCTAATTCACCCCTCCACTTT. It specifies CAWSLQGANSPLHF.

The chain carries TRBV20-1 and TRBJ2-4; maybe TRBD2 (5 bases). The germline CDR1 and CDR2 sequences are DFQATT and SNEGSKA (reference sequence). V dropped 3 bases and J dropped 9 bases, with 9 bases sitting between them. The CDR3 sequence is 11 residues long. The CDR3 reads CSARTRGIQYF. CDR3 coding DNA: TGCAGTGCTAGGACCCGGGGCATTCAGTACTTC.

V is TRBV19 and J is TRBJ2-1, with 12 bases lining up with TRBD2. V shed 4 bases and J 7 bases; nucleotides not matched to a gene: 5. Germline CDR1 LNHDA, CDR2 SQIVND (reference sequence). CDR3 size: 15 residues. CDR3 coding DNA: TGTGCCAGTAGTAAACTAGCGGGAGGTTCGAATGAGCAGTTCTTC. Translating gives CASSKLAGGSNEQFF. Variable domain in full (rest from reference TRBV19 and TRBJ2-1): DGGITQSPKYLFRKEGQNVTLSCEQNLNHDAMYWYRQDPGQGLRLIYYSQIVNDFQKGDIAEGYSVSREKKESFPLTVTSAQKNPTAFYLCASSKLAGGSNEQFFGPGTRLTVL.

The rearrangement uses TRBV6-4 and TRBJ2-1; possible D gene TRBD2, 6 bases. The germline CDR1 and CDR2 sequences are MRHNA and SNTAGT. CDR3 length equals 15 residues. Trimming pared 0 bases from V and 0 bases from J, leaving 6 bases between. In nucleotides, the CDR3 is TGTGCCAGCAGTGACTCTAGCGGCTCCTACAATGAGCAGTTCTTC. This gives the protein CASSDSSGSYNEQFF.

This chain uses TRBV11-3 with TRBJ2-3; no definite D call. V lost 1 base to trimming and J lost 2 bases, with 4 bases between them. This CDR3 is built from 13 residues. CDR1 and CDR2 from the germline V gene are SGHNT and YENEEA. Here the CDR3 reads CASSLAATDTQYF. In DNA, the CDR3 is TGTGCCAGCAGCTTAGCGGCCACAGATACGCAGTATTTT.

The genes are TRBV2 and TRBJ2-1, with 9 bases lining up with TRBD2. Germline V CDR1 and CDR2: SNHLY, FYNNEI. The CDR3 runs to 14 residues. J gave up 4 bases and V 11 bases, and 9 bases lay outside the gene matches. The CDR3 loop is CAWTPSGTYNEQFF. The DNA for the CDR3 is TGTGCCTGGACCCCTAGCGGGACTTACAATGAGCAGTTCTTC. The full variable domain, completed using reference TRBV2 and TRBJ2-1, is EPEVTQTPSHQVTQMGQEVILRCVPISNHLYFYWYRQILGQKVEFLVSFYNNEISEKSEIFDDQFSVERPDGSNFTLKIRSTKLEDSAMYFCAWTPSGTYNEQFFGPGTRLTVL.

The CDR3 region is CASSLVMAGAYEQYF. CDR3 bases: TGTGCCAGCAGTTTAGTCATGGCGGGAGCTTACGAGCAGTACTTC. The rearrangement joins TRBV28 to TRBJ2-7; TRBD2 matches at 7 bases. The V and J ends lost 2 bases and 4 bases, in that order; junction bases with no gene match: 8. In germline, CDR1 is MDHEN, CDR2 SYDVKM. CDR3 length equals 15 residues.

The V call is TRBV10-3, the J call TRBJ2-1, with 9 bases that match TRBD2. V shed 10 bases and J 9 bases; nucleotides not matched to a gene: 16. This CDR3 has 15 amino acids. Germline loops: CDR1 ENHRY, CDR2 SYGVKD. CDR3 sequence reads: CATTTITGTSPEQFF. The CDR3 nucleotides are TGTGCCACCACAACTATAACCGGGACTAGCCCTGAGCAGTTCTTC.

This clone was recorded only once. This chain joins TRBV7-8 and TRBJ2-7; TRBD2 agrees at 8 bases. The ends lost 4 bases at V and 0 bases at J; junction bases unmatched: 2. The V gene's germline CDR1 is SGHVS and CDR2 FQNEAQ. The CDR3 has 14 residues. The CDR3 loop is CASSSREGSYEQYF. The CDR3 coding sequence is TGTGCCAGCAGCTCCCGGGAGGGCTCCTACGAGCAGTACTTC.

The rearrangement uses TRBV11-1 and TRBJ2-7; D is perhaps TRBD2 (5 bases). With 5 bases removed from V and 6 bases from J, the gap between germline ends came to 14 bases. This CDR3 has 13 amino acids. The germline V gene has CDR1 SGHAT and CDR2 FQDESV (reference sequence). The CDR3 DNA follows: TGTGCCAGCAGCCTGGAAGGGAGATCCGAGCAGTACTTC. This translates into CASSLEGRSEQYF.

This clone showed up just once. The chain links TRBV7-9 to TRBJ2-1; no firm D call. In germline, CDR1 is SEHNR, CDR2 FQNEAQ (reference sequence). The CDR3 is 12 residues long. Trimming removed 4 bases at V and 6 bases at J, with 7 bases between. The CDR3 bases are TGTGCCAGCAGCTCTGATCCCAATGAGCAGTTCTTC. This translates into CASSSDPNEQFF.

This clone ranks as medium-sized. The chain links TRBV4-2 to TRBJ1-1; D uncertain. CDR1 and CDR2 from the germline V gene are LGHNA and YNFKEQ. The CDR3 is made up of 15 amino acids. Trimming cost V 4 bases and J 2 bases, with 14 bases left between them. The chain's CDR3 is CASSPSGSPNTEAFF. As DNA, the CDR3 is TGTGCCAGCAGCCCGAGCGGCAGCCCTAACACTGAAGCTTTCTTT.

This clone was seen a handful of times. V gene TRBV9 combines with J gene TRBJ2-4; D might be TRBD2 (6 bases). Per the germline V gene, CDR1 is SGDLS and CDR2 is YYNGEE. The V end lost 5 bases, the J end lost 8 bases, and 14 bases lay between the germline ends. The CDR3 runs to 13 residues. CDR3 nucleotides: TGTGCCAGCAGTGCTGGGTCGGGGGACATTCAGTACTTC. Its protein is CASSAGSGDIQYF.

This chain links TRBV4-1 with TRBJ2-6, with D unclear. Germline loops: CDR1 MGHRA, CDR2 YSYEKL. CDR3 size: 17 residues. Trimming took off 0 bases at V and 0 bases at J, with 9 bases between the two ends. CDR3 amino acids: CASSQDSRASGANVLTF. The CDR3 DNA reads TGCGCCAGCAGCCAAGATTCGAGAGCCTCTGGGGCCAACGTCCTGACTTTC.

This clone is classed as medium-sized. This chain connects TRBV9 to TRBJ1-1; D possibly corresponds to TRBD1 (5 bases). CDR1 is SGDLS and CDR2 is YYNGEE in the germline V gene. Trimming took 3 bases from V and 2 from J, leaving 11 bases between them. The CDR3 runs 14 residues. This chain's CDR3 is CASSADRLNTEAFF. The DNA for the CDR3 is TGTGCCAGCAGCGCAGACAGACTAAACACTGAAGCTTTCTTT.

V is TRBV29-1 and J is TRBJ2-7; the D gene is possibly TRBD2 (6 bases). CDR3 size: 13 residues. Deletions cut 6 bases from V and 0 bases from J, with 12 bases between. Germline CDR1 and CDR2: SQVTM and ANQGSEA. CDR3 DNA: TGCAGCGTGAGCAGCGGGTACTCCTACGAGCAGTACTTC. Translating it yields CSVSSGYSYEQYF.

The chain links TRBV11-2 to TRBJ1-2; 7 nucleotides line up with TRBD1. The CDR3 loop spans 16 amino acids. J gave up 4 bases and V 4 bases, and 12 bases lay outside the gene matches. The germline gives CDR1 SGHAT, CDR2 FQNNGV. CDR3 sequence: CASSSEPGQRFYGYTF. For the CDR3, the DNA is TGTGCCAGCAGCTCCGAACCGGGACAGCGATTCTATGGCTACACCTTC.

The rearrangement links TRBV5-4 to TRBJ1-3; 8 bases agree with TRBD1. The CDR3 contains 15 residues. CDR1 and CDR2 (germline): SGHNT, YYREEE (reference sequence). V shed 4 bases and J 4 bases; nucleotides not matched to a gene: 7. CDR3 sequence: CASSRDRFSGNTIYF. For the CDR3, the DNA is TGTGCCAGCAGCCGGGACAGGTTTTCGGGAAACACCATATATTTT.

J is TRBJ2-1 and V is TRBV11-3; TRBD2 agrees at 8 bases. The germline gives CDR1 SGHNT, CDR2 YENEEA. The CDR3 is 17 residues long. The junction had 9 bases not matched to a gene; V was cut back by 5 bases and J by 0 bases. The CDR3 region has the DNA TGTGCCAGCAGCAACCCAACTAGCGGTAGCTCCTACAATGAGCAGTTCTTC. It yields the protein CASSNPTSGSSYNEQFF. Full variable domain (remainder filled in from reference TRBV11-3 and TRBJ2-1): EAGVVQSPRYKIIEKKQPVAFWCNPISGHNTLYWYLQNLGQGPELLIRYENEEAVDDSQLPKDRFSAERLKGVDSTLKIQPAELGDSAVYLCASSNPTSGSSYNEQFFGPGTRLTVL.

The V and J genes are TRBV5-1 and TRBJ2-3; D uncertain. CDR1 and CDR2 (germline): SGHRS, YFSETQ. V was shortened by 2 bases and J by 6 bases, with 22 bases between the two germline ends. This CDR3 has 17 residues. The CDR3 region is CASSFPETGQNYDTQYF. The DNA of the CDR3 is TGCGCCAGCAGCTTTCCCGAGACTGGCCAAAATTACGATACGCAGTATTTT.

This chain joins TRBV5-3 and TRBJ2-7; D possibly corresponds to TRBD1 (5 bases). TRBV5-3 falls under the ORF class, with uncertain function. Trimming pared 8 bases from V and 0 bases from J, leaving 15 bases between. This CDR3 has 14 residues. The CDR3 is CASTPEGDSYEQYF. Written as DNA, the CDR3 is TGTGCCAGCACCCCGGAAGGGGACTCCTACGAGCAGTACTTC.

V is TRBV2 and J is TRBJ2-7; 13 positions match TRBD2. Looked up from germline, CDR1 is SNHLY and CDR2 is FYNNEI. The CDR3 is 15 residues long. The trim removed 5 bases at V and 2 bases at J, leaving 3 bases unmatched. The CDR3 loop is CASSRLAGGPYEQYF. The CDR3 DNA follows: TGTGCCAGCAGTAGACTAGCGGGAGGTCCCTACGAGCAGTACTTC.

The CDR3 DNA reads TGCAGCGTTGAGGGCGGGAGCTCCTACGCCCAGTACTTC. This sequence encodes CSVEGGSSYAQYF. The V call is TRBV29-1, the J call TRBJ2-7; 7 nucleotides match TRBD2. After removal of 3 bases from V and 10 bases from J, the junction contained 12 bases not matched to a gene. This CDR3 spans 13 amino acids. CDR1 is SQVTM and CDR2 is ANQGSEA in the germline V gene.

This clone is medium-sized. The chain employs TRBV6-5 and TRBJ1-2, with 7 bases lining up with TRBD1. From germline, CDR1 is MNHEY and CDR2 SVGAGI. With V trimmed by 5 bases and J by 8 bases, 11 bases remained unmatched. The CDR3 sequence is 14 residues long. The CDR3 sequence is CASSPQGGSRGYTF. The CDR3 region has the DNA TGTGCCAGCAGTCCCCAGGGGGGGTCGAGGGGCTACACCTTC.

The CDR3 here is CASSISVVRTEDQETQYF. CDR3 nucleotides: TGTGCCAGTAGTATATCGGTCGTTCGGACAGAGGACCAAGAGACCCAGTACTTC. This chain uses TRBV19 with TRBJ2-5; D might be TRBD1 (6 bases). CDR1 and CDR2 (germline): LNHDA, SQIVND (reference sequence). The CDR3 contains 18 residues. The V gene lost 2 bases and the J gene lost 0 bases, with 19 bases spanning the gap.

This clone was observed a single time. The chain links TRBV25-1 to TRBJ2-1; D remains ambiguous. The V and J ends lost 8 bases and 10 bases respectively, with 15 bases between them. The germline gives CDR1 MGHDK, CDR2 SYGVNS. The CDR3 covers 12 residues. CDR3 in amino acids: CASGKPTDEQFF. CDR3 DNA sequence: TGTGCCAGCGGCAAGCCGACGGACGAGCAGTTCTTC.

This chain joins TRBV23-1 and TRBJ2-7; 10 positions agree with TRBD2. TRBV23-1 is identified as an open reading frame with a role that is uncertain. V gave up 4 bases and J gave up 1 base; unmatched junction bases: 10. CDR3 size: 17 residues. For the CDR3, the DNA is TGCGCCAGCAGTCCCCCGGATAGCGGGAGGAGGTCCTACGAGCAGTACTTC. Protein sequence: CASSPPDSGRRSYEQYF.